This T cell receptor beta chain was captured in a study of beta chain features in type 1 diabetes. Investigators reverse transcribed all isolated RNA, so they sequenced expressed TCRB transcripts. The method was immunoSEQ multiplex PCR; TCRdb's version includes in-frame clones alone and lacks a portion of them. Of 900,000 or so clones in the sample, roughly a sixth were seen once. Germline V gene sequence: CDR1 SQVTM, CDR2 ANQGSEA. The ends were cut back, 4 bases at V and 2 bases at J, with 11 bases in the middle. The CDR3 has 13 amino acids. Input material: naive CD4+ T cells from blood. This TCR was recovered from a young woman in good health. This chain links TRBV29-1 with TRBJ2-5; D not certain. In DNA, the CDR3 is TGCAGCGTTGCCAGGCTTGTTCAAGAGACCCAGTACTTC. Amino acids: CSVARLVQETQYF.